This TCR beta chain was sequenced during a study of T-cell reconstitution after alpha-beta-depleted transplantation in children. There are 18 residues in the CDR3. Germline V gene lookup returns CDR1 SGHAT and CDR2 FQNNGV. Germline trimming cut 1 base from V and 6 bases from J; bases unmatched to any gene: 9. This clonotype came up a few times. The antigen remains unidentified. General observations from the study: Alpha-beta T cells present about two months after transplant were reported to originate from several hundred expanded graft clones. T-cell numbers and diversity, one year after transplant, stemmed largely from T cells that were newly produced.

As it was prepared, the TCRbeta library received unique molecular identifiers. A single record per CDR3 protein comes from TCRdb applying MiXCR to the PCR reads. The sample has about 77,000 distinct CDR3 sequences, around 18% seen once. The source of this sequence is a male patient aged 2 to 10 who had a stem cell transplant for acute lymphoblastic leukemia, so the T cells may come from the graft donor. The sequencing here drew on PBMCs, mostly from graft donor cells, taken 360 days after TCRalphabeta/CD19-depleted stem cell transplant. The chain combines TRBV11-2 with TRBJ2-1; TRBD2 aligns across 13 bases. This CDR3 reads CASSLALRTSGRANEQFF. Here the CDR3 DNA reads TGTGCCAGCAGCTTAGCTCTCCGTACTAGCGGGAGGGCCAATGAGCAGTTCTTC.